This T cell receptor beta chain was recovered during a study of regulatory T cells in long-lasting Graves disease. This clonotype was seen ten or more times. For TCR beta, libraries came from iRepertoire HTBI primers and Arm-PCR of CDR3 regions. TCRdb redid the calling of the multiplex PCR reads with MiXCR, one entry per CDR3 protein. The profile shows 250,000 to 300,000 distinct CDR3 sequences, around 19% of them singletons. Time point specified: newly diagnosed GD, antithyroid drugs for less than 3 months. RNA from PBMCs was the source of the TCR library. After removal of 7 bases from V and 4 bases from J, the junction contained 10 bases not matched to a gene. CDR3 size: 15 residues. This sample also appeared in a second study, on T cells in Graves' hyperthyroidism and ophthalmopathy.

The sequence came from a woman younger than 45 with Graves disease. The sample in question was peripheral blood mononuclear cells (PBMCs), obtained at new diagnosis, from a patient treated with antithyroid drugs. The chain couples TRBV12-3 or TRBV12-4 to TRBJ2-1; the match to TRBD2 covers 7 bases. CDR3 nucleotide sequence: TGTGCCAGCACCCGCCTCCGGGGGGATTACAATGAGCAGTTCTTC. This translates into CASTRLRGDYNEQFF.